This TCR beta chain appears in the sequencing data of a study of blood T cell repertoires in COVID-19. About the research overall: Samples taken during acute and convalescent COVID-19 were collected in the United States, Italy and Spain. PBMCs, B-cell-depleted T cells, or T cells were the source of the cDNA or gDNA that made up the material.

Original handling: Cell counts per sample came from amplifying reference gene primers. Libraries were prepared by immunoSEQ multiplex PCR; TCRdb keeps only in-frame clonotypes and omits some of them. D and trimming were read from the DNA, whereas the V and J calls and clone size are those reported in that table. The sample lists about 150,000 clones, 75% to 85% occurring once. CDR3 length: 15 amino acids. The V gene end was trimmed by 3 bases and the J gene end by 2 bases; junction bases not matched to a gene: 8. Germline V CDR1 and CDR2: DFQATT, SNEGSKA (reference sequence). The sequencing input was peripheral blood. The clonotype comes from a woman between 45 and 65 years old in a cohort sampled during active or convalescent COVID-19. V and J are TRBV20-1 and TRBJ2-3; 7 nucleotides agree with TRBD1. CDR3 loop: CSASPGTDYTDTQYF. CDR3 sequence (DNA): TGCAGTGCTAGTCCTGGGACAGACTACACAGATACGCAGTATTTT.